The present TCR beta chain was sequenced within a study of blood T cell repertoires in COVID-19. Study context: Italy, Spain and the United States were the sources of the convalescent and acute COVID-19 samples. PBMCs, B-cell-depleted T cells, or T cells provided the cDNA or gDNA that made up the material.

Original handling: Amplification of reference gene primers provided the estimated nucleated cell counts. Data came from immunoSEQ multiplex PCR; TCRdb stores just in-frame clones and leaves some out. V and J calls and clone size follow that table, whereas D and trimming were derived from the DNA. Of about 190,000 clones in the sample, 75% to 90% were seen once. Germline V gives CDR1 MDHEN, CDR2 SYDVKM. CDR3 length equals 13 residues. V was trimmed by 5 bases and J by 7 bases, leaving 15 bases between them. The J gene is TRBJ2-7, the V gene TRBV28, with a weak D call TRBD2 (6 bases). Input material: peripheral blood. This sequence was found in a man between 40 and 49 years old with acute or convalescent COVID-19. The CDR3 DNA is TGTGCCAGCAGTCTCCATGGGAGGAGGGAGCAGTACTTC. Residues: CASSLHGRREQYF.